The 10 T cell receptor beta chains presented below share a single source sample, sequenced in a study of T cell responses to AZD1222 COVID-19 vaccine. Sequencing used immunoSEQ multiplex PCR; TCRdb keeps in-frame clones, though not all of them. The data contain 120,000 or so clones, approximately 92% of them singletons. The starting material was peripheral blood, obtained on day 0 of AZD1222 vaccination. These TCRs come from an adult in good health.

This chain uses TRBV12-3 or TRBV12-4 with TRBJ1-6; possibly TRBD1 for D (5 bases). This CDR3 has 13 amino acids. V was trimmed by 2 bases and J by 6 bases, leaving 5 bases between them. The CDR3 DNA reads as TGTGCCAGCAGTTTACAGGGTAATTCACCCCTCCACTTT. Residues: CASSLQGNSPLHF.

The chain combines TRBV3-1 (or the pseudogene TRBV3-2) with TRBJ1-6; D gene uncertain. CDR3 length equals 18 residues. The V end was cut by 5 bases, the J end by 5 bases, with 22 bases between. Germline V gene sequence: CDR1 LGHDT, CDR2 YNNKEL (reference sequence). The CDR3 DNA is TGTGCCAGCAGCGTGATTGATCCCTTCATACATCATAATTCACCCCTCCACTTT. Its protein product is CASSVIDPFIHHNSPLHF.

The chain has TRBV19 and TRBJ1-6; D perhaps matches TRBD1 (6 bases). Trimming removed 0 bases from V and 7 bases from J, with 10 bases in between. This CDR3 is 15 amino acids long. The V gene's germline CDR1 is LNHDA and CDR2 SQIVND (reference sequence). Here the CDR3 DNA reads TGTGCCAGTAGTATAGAGAGGGGGAACAATTCACCCCTCCACTTT. It translates to CASSIERGNNSPLHF.

The chain is built from TRBV6-1 and TRBJ1-1; D gene uncertain. Germline CDR1 and CDR2: MNHNS and SASEGT. V lost 2 bases and J lost 8, with 12 bases in between. There are 13 residues in the CDR3. CDR3 loop: CASSESLLKEAFF. CDR3 sequence (DNA): TGTGCCAGCAGTGAATCCCTCCTCAAAGAAGCTTTCTTT.

The chain employs TRBV2 and TRBJ2-1; TRBD2 matches 12 bases. V shed 1 base, J shed 6 bases, and the junction held 10 bases outside the gene matches. In germline, CDR1 is SNHLY, CDR2 FYNNEI. The CDR3 runs 18 residues. The CDR3 bases are TGTGCCAGCAGTGAAGGGGTGACTAGCGGGAGAGGAGGCAATGAGCAGTTCTTC. This translates into CASSEGVTSGRGGNEQFF.

This clone appeared a single time. The CDR3 DNA sequence: TGTGCCAGCAGCACCTGGGGACTGCTGAACACTGAAGCTTTCTTT. Its protein product is CASSTWGLLNTEAFF. The J gene is TRBJ1-1, the V gene TRBV11-2; D is perhaps TRBD1 (5 bases). With 5 bases removed from V and 0 bases from J, the gap between germline ends came to 13 bases. Looked up from germline, CDR1 is SGHAT and CDR2 is FQNNGV. The CDR3 extends over 15 amino acids.

This clone was observed a single time. The rearrangement uses TRBV19 and TRBJ2-7; tentatively, D is TRBD1 (5 bases). This CDR3 comprises 13 residues. Per germline, CDR1 LNHDA and CDR2 SQIVND (reference sequence). V dropped 3 bases and J dropped 4 bases, with 10 bases sitting between them. CDR3 coding DNA: TGTGCCAGTAGTATCGGTCAGGGTTACGAGCAGTACTTC. Protein: CASSIGQGYEQYF.

The chain joins TRBV5-1 to TRBJ2-3; D might be TRBD1 (5 bases). This CDR3 spans 14 amino acids. The germline V gene has CDR1 SGHRS and CDR2 YFSETQ. Trimming removed 0 bases at V and 5 bases at J, with 10 bases between. The CDR3 region is CASSLGQNVDTQYF. In DNA form, the CDR3 reads TGCGCCAGCAGCTTGGGACAGAATGTAGATACGCAGTATTTT.

The chain recombines TRBV5-1 with TRBJ2-7; 7 positions agree with TRBD2. This CDR3 is built from 14 residues. Germline CDR1 SGHRS, CDR2 YFSETQ. J gave up 2 bases and V 2 bases, and 4 bases lay outside the gene matches. The CDR3 spells CASSFTGTTYEQYF. Written as DNA, the CDR3 is TGCGCCAGCAGCTTTACCGGGACTACCTACGAGCAGTACTTC.

This chain connects TRBV7-9 to TRBJ2-2, with 10 bases matching TRBD2. Losses at the gene ends were 6 bases for V and 4 bases for J; bases not matched to a gene: 17. Germline CDR1 and CDR2: SEHNR and FQNEAQ (reference sequence). This CDR3 has 19 residues. CDR3 in DNA: TGTGCCAGCAGACCCTTACTAGCGGGAATCCCTCGTAGCACCGGGGAGCTGTTTTTT. Translated: CASRPLLAGIPRSTGELFF.